The clone carrying this T cell receptor beta chain was seen a handful of times. The data belong to a study of blood T cell repertoires in COVID-19. Study summary: Whether acute or convalescent, the COVID-19 samples came from the United States, Italy and Spain. The analysed material was cDNA or gDNA that came from T cells, B-cell-depleted T cells, or PBMCs.

Looked up from germline, CDR1 is LGHNA and CDR2 is YSLEER. The CDR3 extends over 15 amino acids. J lost 8 bases, V lost 4 bases, and 10 bases had no gene match. Original methodology: Nucleated cell counts were estimated from reference gene primer amplification. Sequenced by immunoSEQ multiplex PCR; TCRdb stores in-frame clones only, minus some. That table gives V, J and clone size, and the DNA gave D and trimming. This sample has 45,000 to 55,000 clones, with around four fifths found just once. The TCR sequence derives from a human donor in a cohort sampled during active COVID-19. Source material: peripheral blood. V is TRBV4-3 and J is TRBJ1-3; 8 bases fit TRBD1. The CDR3 loop is CASSRSTGVVDTIYF. In nucleotides, the CDR3 is TGCGCCAGCAGCCGTTCGACAGGGGTAGTAGACACCATATATTTT.